This paragraph covers one TCR beta chain sequence. This sample was included in a study of CD8 T cells in Susac syndrome. Trimming removed 4 bases from V and 7 bases from J, with 8 bases in between. The CDR3 runs 12 residues. The germline gives CDR1 SGHDN, CDR2 FVKESK. A quantity of about 0.5 to 1 ug RNA underwent reverse transcription using random hexamers. TCRdb passed the immunoSEQ multiplex PCR reads through MiXCR, listing each CDR3 protein once. The sample records about 200,000 distinct CDR3 sequences, over 85% being singletons. The TCR was taken from a human donor in good health. This chain links TRBV14 with TRBJ2-4; D not certain. Sample: CD4+ T cells from PBMCs. In DNA, the CDR3 is TGTGCCAGCAGCCCAGAAAGGAACATTCAGTACTTC. Amino acid sequence: CASSPERNIQYF. Together with reference TRBV14 and TRBJ2-4, the CDR3 gives the full variable domain: EAGVTQFPSHSVIEKGQTVTLRCDPISGHDNLYWYRRVMGKEIKFLLHFVKESKQDESGMPNNRFLAERTGGTYSTLKVQPAELEDSGVYFCASSPERNIQYFGAGTRLSVL.